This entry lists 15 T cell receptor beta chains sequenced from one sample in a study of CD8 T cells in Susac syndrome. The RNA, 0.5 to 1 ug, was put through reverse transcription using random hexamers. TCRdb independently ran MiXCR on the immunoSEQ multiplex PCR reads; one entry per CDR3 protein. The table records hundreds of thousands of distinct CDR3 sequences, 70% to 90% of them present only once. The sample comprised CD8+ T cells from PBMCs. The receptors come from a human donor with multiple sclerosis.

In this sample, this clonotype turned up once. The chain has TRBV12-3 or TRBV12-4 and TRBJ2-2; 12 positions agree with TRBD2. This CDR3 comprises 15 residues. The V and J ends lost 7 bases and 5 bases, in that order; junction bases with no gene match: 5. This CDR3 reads CASILLAGGTGELFF. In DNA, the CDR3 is TGTGCCAGCATCTTGCTAGCGGGAGGGACCGGGGAGCTGTTTTTT.

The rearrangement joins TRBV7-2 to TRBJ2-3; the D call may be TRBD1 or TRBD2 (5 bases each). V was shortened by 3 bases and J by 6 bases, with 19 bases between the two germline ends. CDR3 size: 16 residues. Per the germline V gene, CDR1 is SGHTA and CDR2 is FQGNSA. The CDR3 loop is CASSFAPGRSDDTQYF. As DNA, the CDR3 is TGTGCCAGCAGCTTCGCCCCAGGGAGATCTGACGATACGCAGTATTTT.

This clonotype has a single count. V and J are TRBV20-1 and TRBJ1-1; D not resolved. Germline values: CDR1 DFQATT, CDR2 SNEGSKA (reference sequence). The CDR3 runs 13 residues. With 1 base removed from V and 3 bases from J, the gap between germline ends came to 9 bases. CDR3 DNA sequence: TGCAGTGCTAGAGGTTTTCAGTACACTGAAGCTTTCTTT. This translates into CSARGFQYTEAFF.

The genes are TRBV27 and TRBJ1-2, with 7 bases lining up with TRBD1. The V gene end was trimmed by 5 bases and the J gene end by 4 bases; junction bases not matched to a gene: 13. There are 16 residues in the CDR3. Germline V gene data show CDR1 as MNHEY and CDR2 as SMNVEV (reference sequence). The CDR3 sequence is CASSSLGQRAFYGYTF. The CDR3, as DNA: TGTGCCAGCAGTAGCCTGGGACAGAGAGCTTTCTATGGCTACACCTTC.

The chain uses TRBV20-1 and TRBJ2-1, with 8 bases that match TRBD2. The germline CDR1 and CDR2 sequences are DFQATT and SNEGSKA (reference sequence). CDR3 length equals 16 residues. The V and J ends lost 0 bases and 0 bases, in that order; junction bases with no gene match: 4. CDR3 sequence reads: CSARDHGTSSYNEQFF. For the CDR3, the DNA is TGCAGTGCTAGAGATCACGGGACTAGCTCCTACAATGAGCAGTTCTTC.

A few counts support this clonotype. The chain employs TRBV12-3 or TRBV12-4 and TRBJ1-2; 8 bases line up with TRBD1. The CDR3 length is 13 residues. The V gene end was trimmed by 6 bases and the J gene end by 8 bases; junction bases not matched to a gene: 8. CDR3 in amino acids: CASSLDREGGYTF. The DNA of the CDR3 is TGTGCCAGCAGCCTGGACAGGGAGGGAGGCTACACCTTC.

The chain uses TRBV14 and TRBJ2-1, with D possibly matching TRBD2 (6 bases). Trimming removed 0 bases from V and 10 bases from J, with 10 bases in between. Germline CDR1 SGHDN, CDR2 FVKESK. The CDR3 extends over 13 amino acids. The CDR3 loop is CASSQDLRGEQFF. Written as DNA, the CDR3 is TGTGCCAGCAGCCAAGATCTGCGGGGCGAGCAGTTCTTC.

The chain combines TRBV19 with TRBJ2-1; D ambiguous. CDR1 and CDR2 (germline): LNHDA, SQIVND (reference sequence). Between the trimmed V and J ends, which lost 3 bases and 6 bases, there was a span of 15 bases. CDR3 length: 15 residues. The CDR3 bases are TGTGCCAGTAGTATGGACCTAGAAGTAGGCAATGAGCAGTTCTTC. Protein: CASSMDLEVGNEQFF.

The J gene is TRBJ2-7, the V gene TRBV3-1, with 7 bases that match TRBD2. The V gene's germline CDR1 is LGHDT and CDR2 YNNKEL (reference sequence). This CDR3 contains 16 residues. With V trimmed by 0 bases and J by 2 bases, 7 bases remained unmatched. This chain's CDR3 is CASSQDGAGEPYEQYF. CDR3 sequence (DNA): TGTGCCAGCAGCCAAGATGGTGCGGGAGAACCCTACGAGCAGTACTTC.

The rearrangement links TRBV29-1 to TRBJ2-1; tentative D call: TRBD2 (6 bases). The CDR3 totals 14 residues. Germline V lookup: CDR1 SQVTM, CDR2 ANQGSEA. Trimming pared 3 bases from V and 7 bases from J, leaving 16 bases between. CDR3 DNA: TGCAGCGTTGAGGGACTTGCGGGACCGAATGAGCAGTTCTTC. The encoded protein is CSVEGLAGPNEQFF.

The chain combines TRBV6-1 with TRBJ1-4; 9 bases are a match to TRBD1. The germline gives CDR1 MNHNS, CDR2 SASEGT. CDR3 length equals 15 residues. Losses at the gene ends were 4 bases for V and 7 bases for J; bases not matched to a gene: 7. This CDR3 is CASSGLRDRVEKLFF. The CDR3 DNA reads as TGTGCCAGCAGTGGCCTCCGGGACAGGGTTGAAAAACTGTTTTTT.

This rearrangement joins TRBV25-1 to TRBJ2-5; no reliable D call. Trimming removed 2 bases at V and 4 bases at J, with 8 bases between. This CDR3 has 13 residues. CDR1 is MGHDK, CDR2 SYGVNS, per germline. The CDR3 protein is CASSENHLETQYF. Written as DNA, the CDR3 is TGTGCCAGCAGTGAAAATCATCTAGAGACCCAGTACTTC. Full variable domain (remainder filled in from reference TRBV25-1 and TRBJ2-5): EADIYQTPRYLVIGTGKKITLECSQTMGHDKMYWYQQDPGMELHLIHYSYGVNSTEKGDLSSESTVSRIRTEHFPLTLESARPSHTSQYLCASSENHLETQYFGPGTRLLVL.

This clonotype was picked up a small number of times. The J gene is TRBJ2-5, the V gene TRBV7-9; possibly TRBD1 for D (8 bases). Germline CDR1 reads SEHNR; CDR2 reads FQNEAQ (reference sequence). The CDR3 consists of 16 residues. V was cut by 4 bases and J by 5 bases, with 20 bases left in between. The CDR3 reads CASSSPDREGGETQYF. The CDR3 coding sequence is TGTGCCAGCAGCTCCCCGGACAGGGAGGGTGGGGAGACCCAGTACTTC.

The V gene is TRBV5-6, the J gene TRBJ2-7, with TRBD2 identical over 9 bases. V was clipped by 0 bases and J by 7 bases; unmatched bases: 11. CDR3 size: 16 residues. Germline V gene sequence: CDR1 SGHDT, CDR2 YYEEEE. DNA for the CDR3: TGTGCCAGCAGCTTGGGGGCTAGCGGGACAAGAAAGGAGCAGTACTTC. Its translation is CASSLGASGTRKEQYF.

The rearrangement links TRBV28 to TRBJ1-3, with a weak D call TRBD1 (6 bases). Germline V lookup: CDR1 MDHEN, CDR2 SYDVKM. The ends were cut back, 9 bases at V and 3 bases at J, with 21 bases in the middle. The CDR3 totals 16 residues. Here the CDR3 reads CASTADGEGGGNTIYF. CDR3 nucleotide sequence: TGTGCCAGTACTGCTGATGGGGAAGGGGGTGGAAACACCATATATTTT.